This T cell receptor beta chain comes out of a study of blood T cell repertoires in COVID-19. Study context: Samples representing acute and convalescent COVID-19 were sourced from the United States, Italy and Spain.

Trimming took 5 bases from V and 4 from J; bases not matched to a gene: 12. The CDR3 is 17 amino acids. Germline CDR1 is MNHEY and CDR2 is SMNVEV (reference sequence). Only in-frame clones appear in the TCRdb table, and some are missing; sequencing was by immunoSEQ multiplex PCR. Among hundreds of thousands of clones, under 95% were seen once, and the ten largest hold more than 3%. The clonotype was recovered from a woman aged 18-29 years who had recovered from COVID-19. The V call is TRBV27, the J call TRBJ1-4; TRBD1 agrees at 8 bases. The specimen sequenced was peripheral blood. Here the CDR3 DNA reads TGTGCCAGCAGTCCGCGACAGGGGCTGCACCTTAATGAAAAACTGTTTTTT. This codes for CASSPRQGLHLNEKLFF.